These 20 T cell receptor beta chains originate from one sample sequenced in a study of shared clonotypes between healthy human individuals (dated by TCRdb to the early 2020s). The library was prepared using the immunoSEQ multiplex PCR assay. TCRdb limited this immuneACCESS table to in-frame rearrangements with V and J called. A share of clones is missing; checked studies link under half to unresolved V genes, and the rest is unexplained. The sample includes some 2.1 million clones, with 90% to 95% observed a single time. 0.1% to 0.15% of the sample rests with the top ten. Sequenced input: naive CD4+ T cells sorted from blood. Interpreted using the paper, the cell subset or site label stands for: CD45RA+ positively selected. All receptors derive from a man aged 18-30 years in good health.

CDR3 protein: CASSYRQGDPYNEQFF. The CDR3 coding sequence is TGTGCCAGCAGTTACCGACAGGGGGATCCCTACAATGAGCAGTTCTTC. The chain couples TRBV6-6 to TRBJ2-1; the match to TRBD1 covers 9 bases. V dropped 2 bases and J dropped 2; count of bases not matched to a gene: 4. The CDR3 is made up of 16 amino acids. CDR1 is MNHNY, CDR2 SVGAGI, per germline (reference sequence).

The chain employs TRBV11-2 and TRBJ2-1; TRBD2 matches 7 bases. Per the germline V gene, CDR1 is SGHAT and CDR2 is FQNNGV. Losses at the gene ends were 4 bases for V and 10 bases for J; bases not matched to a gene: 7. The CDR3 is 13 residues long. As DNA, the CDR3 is TGTGCCAGCAGCTACAAGGACGGGAGGGAGCAGTTCTTC. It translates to CASSYKDGREQFF.

CDR3 in DNA: TGCGCCAGCAGCCAAGCAGGACAGGGGTCTTACAATGAGCAGTTCTTC. Translation gives CASSQAGQGSYNEQFF. This chain uses TRBV4-1 with TRBJ2-1; 9 bases map to TRBD1. The CDR3 has 16 residues. The V and J ends lost 1 base and 4 bases, in that order; junction bases with no gene match: 5. Germline V gives CDR1 MGHRA, CDR2 YSYEKL.

For the CDR3, the DNA is TGCGCCAGCAGCTTGGGGGTTCCTAGCACAGATACGCAGTATTTT. Translating it yields CASSLGVPSTDTQYF. The chain has TRBV5-1 and TRBJ2-3; unclear D gene. V lost 0 bases, J lost 0 bases, and 8 bases lay in between. CDR1 and CDR2 from the germline V gene are SGHRS and YFSETQ. The CDR3 is 15 amino acids.

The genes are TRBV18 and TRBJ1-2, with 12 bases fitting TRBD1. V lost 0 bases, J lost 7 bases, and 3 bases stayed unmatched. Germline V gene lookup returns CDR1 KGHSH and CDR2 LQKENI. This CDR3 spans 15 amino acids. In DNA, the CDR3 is TGTGCCAGCTCACCACCGGGGACAGGGGGCGTTGGCTACACCTTC. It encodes CASSPPGTGGVGYTF.

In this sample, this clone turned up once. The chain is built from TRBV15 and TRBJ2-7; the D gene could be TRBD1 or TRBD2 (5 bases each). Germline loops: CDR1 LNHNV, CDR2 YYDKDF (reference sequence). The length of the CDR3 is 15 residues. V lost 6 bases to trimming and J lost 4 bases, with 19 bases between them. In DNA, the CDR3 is TGTGCCACCAGGCCCGGGGCGGACAAACTTTACGAGCAGTACTTC. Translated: CATRPGADKLYEQYF.

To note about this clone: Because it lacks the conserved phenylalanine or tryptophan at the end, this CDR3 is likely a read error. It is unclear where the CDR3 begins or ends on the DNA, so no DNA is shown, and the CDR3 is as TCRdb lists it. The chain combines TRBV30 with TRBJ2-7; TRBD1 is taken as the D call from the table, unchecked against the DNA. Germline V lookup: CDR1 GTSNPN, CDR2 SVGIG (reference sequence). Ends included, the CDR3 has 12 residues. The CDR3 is CAWSHMDSLSHP.

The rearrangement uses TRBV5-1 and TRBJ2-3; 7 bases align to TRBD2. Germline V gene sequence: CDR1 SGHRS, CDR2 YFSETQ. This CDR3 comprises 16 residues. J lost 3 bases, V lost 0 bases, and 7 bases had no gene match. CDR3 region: CASSLAGGRATDTQYF. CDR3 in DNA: TGCGCCAGCAGCTTGGCCGGGGGGAGGGCAACAGATACGCAGTATTTT. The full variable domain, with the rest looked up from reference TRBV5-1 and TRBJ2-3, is KAGVTQTPRYLIKTRGQQVTLSCSPISGHRSVSWYQQTPGQGLQFLFEYFSETQRNKGNFPGRFSGRQFSNSRSEMNVSTLELGDSALYLCASSLAGGRATDTQYFGPGTRLTVL.

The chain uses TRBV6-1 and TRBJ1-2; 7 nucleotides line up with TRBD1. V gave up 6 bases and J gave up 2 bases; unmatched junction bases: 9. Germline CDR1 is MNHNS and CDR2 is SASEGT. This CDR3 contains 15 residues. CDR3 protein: CASRAGTDTNYGYTF. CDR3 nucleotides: TGTGCCAGCAGGGCCGGGACAGACACCAACTATGGCTACACCTTC.

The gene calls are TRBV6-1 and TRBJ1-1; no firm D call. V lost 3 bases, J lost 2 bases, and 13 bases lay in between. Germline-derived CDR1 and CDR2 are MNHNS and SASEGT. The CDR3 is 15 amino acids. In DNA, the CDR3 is TGTGCCAGCAGTGAGCTACAGAGAACCAACACTGAAGCTTTCTTT. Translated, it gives CASSELQRTNTEAFF.

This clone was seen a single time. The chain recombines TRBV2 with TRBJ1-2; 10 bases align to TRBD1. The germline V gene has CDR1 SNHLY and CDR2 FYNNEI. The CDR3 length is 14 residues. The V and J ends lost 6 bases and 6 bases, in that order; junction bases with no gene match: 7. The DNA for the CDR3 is TGTGCCAGCAGACTAGACAGGGGGCAGGATGGCTACACCTTC. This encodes CASRLDRGQDGYTF.

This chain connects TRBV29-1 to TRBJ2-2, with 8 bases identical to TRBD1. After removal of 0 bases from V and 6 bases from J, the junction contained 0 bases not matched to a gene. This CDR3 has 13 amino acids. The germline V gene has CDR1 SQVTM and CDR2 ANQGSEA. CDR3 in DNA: TGCAGCGTTGAAGAGGACAGGGCCGGGGAGCTGTTTTTT. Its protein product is CSVEEDRAGELFF.

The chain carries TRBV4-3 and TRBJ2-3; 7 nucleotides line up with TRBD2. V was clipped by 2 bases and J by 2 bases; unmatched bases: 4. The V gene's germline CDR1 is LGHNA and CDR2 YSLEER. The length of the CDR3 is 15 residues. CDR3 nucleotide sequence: TGCGCCAGCAGCCAAAATGAGCGGGACACAGATACGCAGTATTTT. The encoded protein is CASSQNERDTDTQYF.

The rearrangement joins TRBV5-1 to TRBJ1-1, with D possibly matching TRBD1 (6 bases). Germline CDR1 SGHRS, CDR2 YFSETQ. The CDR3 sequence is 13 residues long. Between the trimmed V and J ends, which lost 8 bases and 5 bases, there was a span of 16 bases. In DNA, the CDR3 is TGCGCCAGTACACCGGGGCAGGGGACTGAAGCTTTCTTT. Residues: CASTPGQGTEAFF.

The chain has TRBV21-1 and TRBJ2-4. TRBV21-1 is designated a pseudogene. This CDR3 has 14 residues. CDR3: CASSKTVDKNIQYF. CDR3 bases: TGTGCCAGCAGCAAAACGGTGGACAAAAACATTCAGTACTTC.

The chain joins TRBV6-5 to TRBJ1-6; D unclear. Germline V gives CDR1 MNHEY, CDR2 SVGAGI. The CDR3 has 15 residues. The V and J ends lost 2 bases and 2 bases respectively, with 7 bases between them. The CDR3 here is CASSYRVAYNSPLHF. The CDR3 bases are TGTGCCAGCAGTTACCGGGTTGCCTATAATTCACCCCTCCACTTT.

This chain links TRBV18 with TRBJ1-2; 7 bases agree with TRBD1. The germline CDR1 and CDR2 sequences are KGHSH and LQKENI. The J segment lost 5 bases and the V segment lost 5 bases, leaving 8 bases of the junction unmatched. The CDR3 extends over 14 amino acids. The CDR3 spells CASSRDRKDYGYTF. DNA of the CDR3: TGTGCCAGCTCAAGGGACAGAAAAGATTATGGCTACACCTTC.

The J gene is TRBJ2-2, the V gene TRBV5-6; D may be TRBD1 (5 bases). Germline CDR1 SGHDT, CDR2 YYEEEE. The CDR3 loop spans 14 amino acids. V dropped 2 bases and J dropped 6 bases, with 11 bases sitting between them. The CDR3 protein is CASSFGAFAGELFF. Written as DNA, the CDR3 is TGTGCCAGCAGCTTTGGGGCCTTCGCCGGGGAGCTGTTTTTT.

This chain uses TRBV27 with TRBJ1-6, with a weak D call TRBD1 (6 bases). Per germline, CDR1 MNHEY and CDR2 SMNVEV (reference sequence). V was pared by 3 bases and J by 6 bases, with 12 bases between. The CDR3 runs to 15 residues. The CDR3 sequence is CASSLGGSLNSPLHF. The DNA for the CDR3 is TGTGCCAGCAGTTTGGGGGGCAGCCTTAATTCACCCCTCCACTTT.

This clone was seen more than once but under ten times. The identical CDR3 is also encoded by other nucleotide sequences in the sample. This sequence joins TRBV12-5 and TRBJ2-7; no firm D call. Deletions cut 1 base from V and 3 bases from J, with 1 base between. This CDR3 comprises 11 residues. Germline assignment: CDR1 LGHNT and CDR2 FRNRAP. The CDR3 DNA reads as TGTGCTAGTGGTTTGGGCTACGAGCAGTACTTC. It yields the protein CASGLGYEQYF.